Listed below are T cell receptor beta chains from one sample, sequenced in a study of T cell changes during pregnancy in multiple sclerosis. The assay was immunoSEQ multiplex PCR, and TCRdb's table has in-frame clones only and misses some. Among approximately 70,000 clones listed, 90% to 95% were seen once. Sequenced here: peripheral blood, sampled in the first trimester of pregnancy. Source of these receptors: a female donor in good health, enrolled as a control in a pregnancy study. Both conserved end residues are part of each CDR3. D genes are given only for firm matches. Clone size appears in some rows only: once, few, many, or a class for an expanded clone.

DNA: TGCGCCAGCAGCCAAGGGGGTTTCCAAGAGACCCAGTACTTC
CDR3: CASSQGGFQETQYF
size: once
V: TRBV5-1
D: NA
J: TRBJ2-5

DNA: TGTGCCAGCAGCTCGGACAGGGTCAATGAGCAGTTCTTC
CDR3: CASSSDRVNEQFF
size: NA
V: TRBV5-6
D: TRBD1
J: TRBJ2-1

DNA: TGTGCCAGCAGTCTCGACAGGGGGGATCAGCCCCAGCATTTT
CDR3: CASSLDRGDQPQHF
size: NA
V: TRBV28
D: TRBD1
J: TRBJ1-5

DNA: TGTGCCAGCAGTTTATTTGGGACAGAATATAGCAATCAGCCCCAGCATTTT
CDR3: CASSLFGTEYSNQPQHF
size: NA
V: TRBV28
D: TRBD1
J: TRBJ1-5

DNA: TGTGCCAGCAGTGAACGGGGCATTCAGTACTTC
CDR3: CASSERGIQYF
size: NA
V: TRBV6-5
D: NA
J: TRBJ2-4

DNA: TGTGCCAGCAGTTTTAGGGGGACAGGGCCCGGGGAGCTGTTTTTT
CDR3: CASSFRGTGPGELFF
size: NA
V: TRBV27
D: TRBD1
J: TRBJ2-2

DNA: TGTGCCAGTGAAGTAGCGGGGCAAGAGACCCAGTACTTC
CDR3: CASEVAGQETQYF
size: NA
V: TRBV5-8
D: TRBD2
J: TRBJ2-5

DNA: TGCGCCAGCAGCTCCACTAGCGGGCTAAACAATGAGCAGTTCTTC
CDR3: CASSSTSGLNNEQFF
size: NA
V: TRBV5-1
D: TRBD2
J: TRBJ2-1

DNA: TGTGCCAGCAGCCATGAACTAGCGGGAGGCGTTGAGCAGTTCTTC
CDR3: CASSHELAGGVEQFF
size: NA
V: TRBV4-2
D: TRBD2
J: TRBJ2-1

DNA: TGTGCCACCGACGGGGGAGGGGAAAACACAGATACGCAGTATTTT
CDR3: CATDGGGENTDTQYF
size: once
V: TRBV2
D: TRBD2
J: TRBJ2-3

DNA: TGTGCCAGCAGCTTAGGAGGAGTGGGCAATGAGCAGTTCTTC
CDR3: CASSLGGVGNEQFF
size: NA
V: TRBV27
D: NA
J: TRBJ2-1

DNA: TGCAGCGTTAGAGTATTAGATAGTTCTGGGGCCAACGTCCTGACTTTC
CDR3: CSVRVLDSSGANVLTF
size: NA
V: TRBV29-1
D: NA
J: TRBJ2-6

DNA: TGTGCCAGCAGCTTGGACGGAGCTGGCACAGATACGCAGTATTTT
CDR3: CASSLDGAGTDTQYF
size: NA
V: TRBV5-5
D: NA
J: TRBJ2-3

DNA: TGTGCCAGCAGCAGGGACAATGGTGGAGGTCAGCCCCAGCATTTT
CDR3: CASSRDNGGGQPQHF
size: NA
V: TRBV5-4
D: NA
J: TRBJ1-5

DNA: TGTGCCAGCAGCGCGGGACTAGCGGATCTCAATGAGCAGTTCTTC
CDR3: CASSAGLADLNEQFF
size: NA
V: TRBV7-7
D: TRBD2
J: TRBJ2-1

DNA: TGTGCCAGCAGAACCGGGACTAGCGGGACCTACGAGCAGTACTTC
CDR3: CASRTGTSGTYEQYF
size: once
V: TRBV6-6
D: TRBD2
J: TRBJ2-7

DNA: TGTGCCAGCAGTGAAGCAGTCGGGGGCTACGAGCAGTACTTC
CDR3: CASSEAVGGYEQYF
size: NA
V: TRBV6-1
D: NA
J: TRBJ2-7

DNA: TGCGCCAGCAGCCTGGGACTAGCGGGCGCTAGCACAGATACGCAGTATTTT
CDR3: CASSLGLAGASTDTQYF
size: once
V: TRBV5-1
D: TRBD2
J: TRBJ2-3

DNA: TGTGCCAGCAGTGAATGGGGGGAGTATGGCTACACCTTC
CDR3: CASSEWGEYGYTF
size: NA
V: TRBV6-1
D: NA
J: TRBJ1-2

DNA: TGTGCCAGCAGCCGGTTCCAGGGGGCTGACGAGCAGTACTTC
CDR3: CASSRFQGADEQYF
size: NA
V: TRBV27
D: TRBD1
J: TRBJ2-7

DNA: TGTGCCAGCAGTCGTACAGGGGTAAACACTGAAGCTTTCTTT
CDR3: CASSRTGVNTEAFF
size: NA
V: TRBV28
D: TRBD1
J: TRBJ1-1

DNA: TGTGCCAGCAGTTACGACCCTAGATTTGAAGTCGACGAGCAGTACTTC
CDR3: CASSYDPRFEVDEQYF
size: NA
V: TRBV6-5
D: NA
J: TRBJ2-7

DNA: TGTGCCAGCAGCCAAGCGGGAGATACCTACGAGCAGTACTTC
CDR3: CASSQAGDTYEQYF
size: NA
V: TRBV11-1
D: TRBD2
J: TRBJ2-7

DNA: TGTGCCAGCAGTTTTTTTCCCGGGACAGGGTCCGGGGAGCTGTTTTTT
CDR3: CASSFFPGTGSGELFF
size: NA
V: TRBV27
D: TRBD1
J: TRBJ2-2

DNA: TGTGCCAGCAGCTCCTATCGGCTAGCAATCCACGAGCAGTACTTC
CDR3: CASSSYRLAIHEQYF
size: once
V: TRBV5-6
D: NA
J: TRBJ2-7

DNA: TGTGCCAGCAGTTTAGCTACAGATGGCTACACCTTC
CDR3: CASSLATDGYTF
size: NA
V: TRBV28
D: NA
J: TRBJ1-2

DNA: TGCGCCAGCAGCGGGGGGACAGGGGCCTCCTACGAGCAGTACTTC
CDR3: CASSGGTGASYEQYF
size: NA
V: TRBV5-1
D: TRBD1
J: TRBJ2-7

DNA: TGTGCCAGCAGTTCTGGACTAGCGAGTGTGGAAGGAGATACGCAGTATTTT
CDR3: CASSSGLASVEGDTQYF
size: NA
V: TRBV25-1
D: TRBD2
J: TRBJ2-3

DNA: TGTGCCAGCAGCCAGGGTCAGGGCGACGAGCAGTACTTC
CDR3: CASSQGQGDEQYF
size: NA
V: TRBV13
D: NA
J: TRBJ2-7

DNA: TGTGCCAGCAGCTTAGTGGTCACTCGACTCTACAATGAGCAGTTCTTC
CDR3: CASSLVVTRLYNEQFF
size: NA
V: TRBV11-3
D: NA
J: TRBJ2-1

DNA: TGTGCCAGCAGCTTAGGTTCTAAAGGACAGGAGTACGAGCAGTACTTC
CDR3: CASSLGSKGQEYEQYF
size: NA
V: TRBV11-2
D: TRBD1
J: TRBJ2-7

DNA: TGTGCCAGCAGCTCCAGACAGGGAACCGATACGCAGTATTTT
CDR3: CASSSRQGTDTQYF
size: NA
V: TRBV7-9
D: TRBD1
J: TRBJ2-3

DNA: TGCGCCAGCAGCCACGACCTGGGGACTAGCGGGAGAAAGACCCAGTACTTC
CDR3: CASSHDLGTSGRKTQYF
size: NA
V: TRBV4-1
D: TRBD2
J: TRBJ2-5

DNA: TGTGCCAGCAGCTTTCCAGGACTCAAGGCCTACGAGCAGTACTTC
CDR3: CASSFPGLKAYEQYF
size: NA
V: TRBV5-4
D: NA
J: TRBJ2-7

DNA: TGTGCCAGCGGGCGAAACTATGGCTACACCTTC
CDR3: CASGRNYGYTF
size: NA
V: TRBV6-5
D: NA
J: TRBJ1-2

DNA: TGTGCCAGTAGTACACTCCGGGGAGCGGGAGCCTCCGAGCAGTACTTC
CDR3: CASSTLRGAGASEQYF
size: NA
V: TRBV19
D: TRBD2
J: TRBJ2-7

DNA: TGTGCCAGCAGCCGCCGGGAGGGGGGGGCTGAAGCTTTCTTT
CDR3: CASSRREGGAEAFF
size: NA
V: TRBV13
D: NA
J: TRBJ1-1

DNA: TGTGCCAGCTCACCACCCAAAGGGGTCTCCACCGGGGAGCTGTTTTTT
CDR3: CASSPPKGVSTGELFF
size: NA
V: TRBV18
D: NA
J: TRBJ2-2

DNA: TGTGCCAGCTCCCAGGTATCCTACAATGAGCAGTTCTTC
CDR3: CASSQVSYNEQFF
size: NA
V: TRBV18
D: NA
J: TRBJ2-1

DNA: TGTGCCAGCTGTTCCGTCTCCACCGGGGAGCTGTTTTTT
CDR3: CASCSVSTGELFF
size: NA
V: TRBV6-6
D: NA
J: TRBJ2-2